Here is one T cell receptor (beta chain) with its context. Its target is unknown. The data were taken from a study of cytomegalovirus exposure and HLA in healthy donors. Study-wide findings and caveats: Testing in vitro showed a few CMV-associated chains specific for CMV antigens.

PCR employed 60 Vbeta and 13 Jbeta primers. The assay was immunoSEQ multiplex PCR, and TCRdb's table has in-frame clones only and misses some. In the table there are around 170,000 clones, around 83% of which are singletons. CDR1 is MNHEY and CDR2 is SMNVEV in the germline V gene (reference sequence). The CDR3 contains 16 residues. Unmatched junction bases numbered 10, after V lost 4 bases and J lost 4 bases. The TCR was taken from a young woman in good health and CMV-seronegative. V usage is TRBV27 and J usage is TRBJ2-1; TRBD1 agrees at 7 bases. The sequenced material came from PBMCs. For the CDR3, the DNA is TGTGCCAGCAGTTCGTCCGGGACAGCCAATTACAATGAGCAGTTCTTC. Residues: CASSSSGTANYNEQFF.